The T cell receptor (beta chain) under discussion was sequenced for a study of shared clonotypes between healthy human individuals. Across the whole study: For every donor, three CD4 naive, three CD4 memory, two CD8 naive and one CD8 memory plates were used.

This CDR3 has 16 amino acids. Trimming shortened V by 5 bases and J by 4 bases, and 20 bases separated the two germline ends. The germline gives CDR1 MNHEY, CDR2 SMNVEV (reference sequence). CD8 cells regarded as naive lacked CD45RO, were positively chosen for CCR7, and omitted terminally differentiated effector memory CD45RA+ cells. Tens of thousands of T cell genomes, or roughly 200 ng DNA, went into the sorted-subset replicate PCRs. The data were produced by immunoSEQ multiplex PCR, yet TCRdb's version contains in-frame clones alone and is incomplete. The table lists around 2.1 million clones, roughly 91% of them singletons.

This TCR was sampled from a man between 18 and 35 years old in good health. Some clones in this sample may be carry-over from other donors' samples. The V call is TRBV27, the J call TRBJ1-1; D is uncertain. Sequencing input: naive CD8+ T cells from PBMCs. CDR3 DNA: TGTGCCAGCAGTCCCTGGTTTCGGCAGCGAAGCACTGAAGCTTTCTTT. Translating gives CASSPWFRQRSTEAFF.